This T cell receptor beta chain was sequenced for a study of cytomegalovirus exposure and HLA in healthy donors. The germline gives CDR1 SGHDN, CDR2 FVKESK. The trim removed 3 bases at V and 2 bases at J, leaving 1 base unmatched. This CDR3 spans 14 amino acids. Produced via immunoSEQ multiplex PCR; TCRdb's table is partial and in-frame only. The sample contains tens of thousands of clones, 80% to 90% of which appear only once. This chain links TRBV14 with TRBJ1-2; TRBD1 matches 9 bases. Material for sequencing was PBMCs. The clonotype originates from a woman aged 25 to 39 in good health and CMV-seronegative. CDR3 nucleotides: TGTGCCAGCAGCCAGGGACAGGGAAACTATGGCTACACCTTC. This encodes CASSQGQGNYGYTF.